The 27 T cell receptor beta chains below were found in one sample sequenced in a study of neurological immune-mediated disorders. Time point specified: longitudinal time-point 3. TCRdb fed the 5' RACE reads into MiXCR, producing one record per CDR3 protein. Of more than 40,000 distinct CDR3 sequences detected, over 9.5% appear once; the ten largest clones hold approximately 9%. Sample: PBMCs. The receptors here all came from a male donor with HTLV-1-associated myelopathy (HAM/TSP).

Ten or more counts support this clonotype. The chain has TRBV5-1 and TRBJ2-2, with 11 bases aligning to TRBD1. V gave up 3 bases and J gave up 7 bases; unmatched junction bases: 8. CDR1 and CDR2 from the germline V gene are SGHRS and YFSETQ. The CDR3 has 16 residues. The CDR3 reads CASSSGQGARVGELFF. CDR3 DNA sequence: TGCGCCAGCAGCTCCGGACAGGGGGCGCGGGTCGGGGAGCTGTTTTTT.

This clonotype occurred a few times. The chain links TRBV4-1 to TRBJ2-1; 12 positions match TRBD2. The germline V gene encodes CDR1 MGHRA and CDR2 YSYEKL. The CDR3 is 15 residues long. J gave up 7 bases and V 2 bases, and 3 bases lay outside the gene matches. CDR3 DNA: TGCGCCAGCAGCCAACTAGCGGGGGGGCATAATGAGCAGTTCTTC. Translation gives CASSQLAGGHNEQFF.

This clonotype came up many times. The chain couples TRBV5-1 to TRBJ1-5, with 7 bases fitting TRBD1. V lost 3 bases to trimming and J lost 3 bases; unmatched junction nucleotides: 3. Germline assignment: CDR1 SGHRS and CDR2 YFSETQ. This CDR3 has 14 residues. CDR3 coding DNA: TGCGCCAGCAGCTCCGGGACAGTCAATCAGCCCCAGCATTTT. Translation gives CASSSGTVNQPQHF.

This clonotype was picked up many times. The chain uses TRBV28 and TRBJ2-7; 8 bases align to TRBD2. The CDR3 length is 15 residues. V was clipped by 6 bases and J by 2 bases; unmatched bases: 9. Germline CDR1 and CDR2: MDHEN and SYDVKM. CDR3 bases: TGTGCCAGCAGCGGGAGGGGGTTAAATCCCTACGAGCAGTACTTC. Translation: CASSGRGLNPYEQYF.

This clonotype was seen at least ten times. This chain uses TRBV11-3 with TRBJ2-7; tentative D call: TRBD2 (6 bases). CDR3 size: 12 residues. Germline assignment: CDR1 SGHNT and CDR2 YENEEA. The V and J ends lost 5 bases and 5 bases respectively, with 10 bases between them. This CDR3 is CASSIAEDEQYF. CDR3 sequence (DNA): TGTGCCAGCAGCATAGCGGAGGACGAGCAGTACTTC.

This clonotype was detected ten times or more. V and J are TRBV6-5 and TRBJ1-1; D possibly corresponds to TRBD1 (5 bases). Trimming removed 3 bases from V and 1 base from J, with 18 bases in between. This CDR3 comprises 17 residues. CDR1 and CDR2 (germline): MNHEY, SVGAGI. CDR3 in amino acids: CASSYVLGTASNTEAFF. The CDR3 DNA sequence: TGTGCCAGCAGTTATGTGCTCGGGACCGCATCGAACACTGAAGCTTTCTTT.

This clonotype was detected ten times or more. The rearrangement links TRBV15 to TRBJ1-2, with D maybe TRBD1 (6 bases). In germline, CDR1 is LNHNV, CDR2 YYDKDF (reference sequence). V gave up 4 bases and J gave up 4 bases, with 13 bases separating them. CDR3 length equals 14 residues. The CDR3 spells CATSTGQSFYGYTF. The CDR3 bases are TGTGCCACCAGCACGGGACAATCTTTCTATGGCTACACCTTC.

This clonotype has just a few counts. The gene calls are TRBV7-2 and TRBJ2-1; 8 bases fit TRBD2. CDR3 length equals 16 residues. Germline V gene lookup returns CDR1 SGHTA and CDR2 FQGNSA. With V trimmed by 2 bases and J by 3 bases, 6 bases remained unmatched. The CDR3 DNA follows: TGTGCCAGCAGCTTAACCCCGGGGGGGCTCTACAATGAGCAGTTCTTC. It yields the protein CASSLTPGGLYNEQFF.

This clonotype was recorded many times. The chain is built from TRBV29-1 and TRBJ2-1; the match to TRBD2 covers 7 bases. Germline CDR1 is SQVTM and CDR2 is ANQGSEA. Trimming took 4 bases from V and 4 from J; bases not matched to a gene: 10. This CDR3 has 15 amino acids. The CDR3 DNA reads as TGCAGCGTTGGGGGAGGGGCAGGGTCGTACAATGAGCAGTTCTTC. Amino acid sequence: CSVGGGAGSYNEQFF.

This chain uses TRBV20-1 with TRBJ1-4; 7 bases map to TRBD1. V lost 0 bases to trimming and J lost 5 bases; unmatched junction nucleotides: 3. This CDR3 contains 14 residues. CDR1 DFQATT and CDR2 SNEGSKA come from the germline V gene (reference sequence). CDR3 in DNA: TGCAGTGCTAGAGAACAGACAGGGAATGAAAAACTGTTTTTT. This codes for CSAREQTGNEKLFF.

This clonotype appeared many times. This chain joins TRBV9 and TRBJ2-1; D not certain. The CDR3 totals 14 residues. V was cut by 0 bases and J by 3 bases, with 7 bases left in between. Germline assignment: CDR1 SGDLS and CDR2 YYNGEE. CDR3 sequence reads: CASSVAGYYNEQFF. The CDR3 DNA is TGTGCCAGCAGCGTAGCGGGTTACTACAATGAGCAGTTCTTC.

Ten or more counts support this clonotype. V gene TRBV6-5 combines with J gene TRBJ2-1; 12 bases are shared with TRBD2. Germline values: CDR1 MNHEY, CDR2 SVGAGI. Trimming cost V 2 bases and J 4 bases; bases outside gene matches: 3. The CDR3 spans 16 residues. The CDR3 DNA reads TGTGCCAGCAGTTACACACTAGCGGGGGGATACAATGAGCAGTTCTTC. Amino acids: CASSYTLAGGYNEQFF.

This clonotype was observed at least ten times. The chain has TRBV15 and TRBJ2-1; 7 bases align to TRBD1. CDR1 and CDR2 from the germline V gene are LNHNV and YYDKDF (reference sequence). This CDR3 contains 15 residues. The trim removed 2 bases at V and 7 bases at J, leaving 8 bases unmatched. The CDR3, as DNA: TGTGCCACCAGCAGAAACCGGGACAGAATGAATGAGCAGTTCTTC. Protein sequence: CATSRNRDRMNEQFF.

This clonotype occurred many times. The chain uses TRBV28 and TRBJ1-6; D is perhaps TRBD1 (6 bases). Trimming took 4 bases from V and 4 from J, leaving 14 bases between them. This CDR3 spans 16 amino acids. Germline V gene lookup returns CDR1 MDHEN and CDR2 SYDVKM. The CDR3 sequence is CASSSPGERYNSPLHF. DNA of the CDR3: TGTGCCAGCAGTTCCCCAGGGGAGCGGTATAATTCACCCCTCCACTTT.

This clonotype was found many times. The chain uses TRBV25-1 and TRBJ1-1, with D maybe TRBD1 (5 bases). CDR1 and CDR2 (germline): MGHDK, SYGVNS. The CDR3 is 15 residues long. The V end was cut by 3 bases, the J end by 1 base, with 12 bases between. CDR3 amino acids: CASSDGGEGNTEAFF. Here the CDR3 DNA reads TGTGCCAGCAGTGACGGGGGTGAGGGGAACACTGAAGCTTTCTTT.

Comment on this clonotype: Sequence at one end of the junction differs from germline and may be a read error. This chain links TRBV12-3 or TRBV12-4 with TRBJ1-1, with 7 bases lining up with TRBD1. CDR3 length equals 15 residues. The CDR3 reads CSSSFTPQGRGEAFF. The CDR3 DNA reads TGTTCCAGCAGCTTCACCCCACAGGGGAGGGGTGAAGCTTTCTTT.

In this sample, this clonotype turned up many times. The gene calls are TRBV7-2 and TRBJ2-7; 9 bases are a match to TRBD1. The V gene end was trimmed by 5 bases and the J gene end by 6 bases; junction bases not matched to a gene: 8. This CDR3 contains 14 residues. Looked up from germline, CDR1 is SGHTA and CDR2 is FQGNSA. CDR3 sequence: CASSMDRGGVEQYF. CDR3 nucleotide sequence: TGTGCCAGCAGCATGGACAGGGGAGGAGTCGAGCAGTACTTC.

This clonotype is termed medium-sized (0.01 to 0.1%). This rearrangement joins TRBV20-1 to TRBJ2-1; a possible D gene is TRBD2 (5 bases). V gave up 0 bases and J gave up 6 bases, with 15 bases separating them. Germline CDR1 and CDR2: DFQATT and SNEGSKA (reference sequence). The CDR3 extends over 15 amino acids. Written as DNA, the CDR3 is TGCAGTGCTAGAGATGGTGGACTTATCGGCAATGAGCAGTTCTTC. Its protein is CSARDGGLIGNEQFF.

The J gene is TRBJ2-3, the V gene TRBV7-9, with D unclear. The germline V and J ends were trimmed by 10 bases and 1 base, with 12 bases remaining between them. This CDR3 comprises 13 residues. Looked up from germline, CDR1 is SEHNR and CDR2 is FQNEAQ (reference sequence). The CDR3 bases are TGTGCCACTAAAGCCGACCGCACAGATACGCAGTATTTT. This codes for CATKADRTDTQYF.

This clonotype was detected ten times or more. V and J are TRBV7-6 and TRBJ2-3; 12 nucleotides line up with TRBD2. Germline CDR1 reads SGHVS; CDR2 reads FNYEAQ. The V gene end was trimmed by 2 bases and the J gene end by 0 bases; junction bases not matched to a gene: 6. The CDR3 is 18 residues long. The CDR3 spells CASSLTSGGITSTDTQYF. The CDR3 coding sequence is TGTGCCAGCAGCTTAACTAGCGGGGGGATCACTAGCACAGATACGCAGTATTTT.

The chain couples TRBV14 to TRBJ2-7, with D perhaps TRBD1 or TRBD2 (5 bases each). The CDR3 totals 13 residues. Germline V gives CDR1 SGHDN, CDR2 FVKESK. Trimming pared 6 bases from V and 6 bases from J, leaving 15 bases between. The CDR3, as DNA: TGTGCCAGCAGTAATCGAGGGACGAGCGAGCAGTACTTC. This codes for CASSNRGTSEQYF.

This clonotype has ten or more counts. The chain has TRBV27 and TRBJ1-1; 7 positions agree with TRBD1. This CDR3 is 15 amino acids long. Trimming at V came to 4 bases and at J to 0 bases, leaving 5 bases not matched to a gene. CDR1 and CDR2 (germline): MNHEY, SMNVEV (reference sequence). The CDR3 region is CASSSVDRVNTEAFF. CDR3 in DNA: TGTGCCAGCAGTTCCGTAGACAGGGTGAACACTGAAGCTTTCTTT.

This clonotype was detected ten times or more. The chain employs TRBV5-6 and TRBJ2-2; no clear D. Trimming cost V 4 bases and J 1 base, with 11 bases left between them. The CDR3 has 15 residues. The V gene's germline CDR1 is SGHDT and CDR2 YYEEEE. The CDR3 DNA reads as TGTGCCAGCAGCCGAGGACCCGTGAACACCGGGGAGCTGTTTTTT. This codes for CASSRGPVNTGELFF.

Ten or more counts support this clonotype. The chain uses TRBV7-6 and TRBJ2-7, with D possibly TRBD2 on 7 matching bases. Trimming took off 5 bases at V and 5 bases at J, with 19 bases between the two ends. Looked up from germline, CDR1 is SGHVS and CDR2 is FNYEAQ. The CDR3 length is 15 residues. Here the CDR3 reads CASSRHGGPNDEQYF. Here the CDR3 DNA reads TGTGCCAGCAGCCGACACGGGGGGCCAAACGACGAGCAGTACTTC.

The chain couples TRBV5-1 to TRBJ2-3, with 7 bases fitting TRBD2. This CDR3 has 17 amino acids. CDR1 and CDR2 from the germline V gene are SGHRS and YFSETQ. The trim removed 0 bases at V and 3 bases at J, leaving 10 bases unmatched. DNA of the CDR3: TGCGCCAGCAGCTTGGCGTGGGGGGGGAGCAAAACAGATACGCAGTATTTT. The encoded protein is CASSLAWGGSKTDTQYF.

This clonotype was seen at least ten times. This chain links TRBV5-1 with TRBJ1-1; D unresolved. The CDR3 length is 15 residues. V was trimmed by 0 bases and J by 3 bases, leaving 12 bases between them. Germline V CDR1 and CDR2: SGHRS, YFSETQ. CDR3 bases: TGCGCCAGCAGCTTGGTGCGGGGAGAGGACACTGAAGCTTTCTTT. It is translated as CASSLVRGEDTEAFF.

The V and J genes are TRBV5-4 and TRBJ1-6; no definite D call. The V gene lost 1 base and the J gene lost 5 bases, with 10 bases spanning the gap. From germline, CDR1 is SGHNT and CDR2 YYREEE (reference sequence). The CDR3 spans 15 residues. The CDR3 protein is CASSLFPDDNSPLHF. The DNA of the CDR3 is TGTGCCAGCAGCTTGTTTCCGGACGATAATTCACCCCTCCACTTT.